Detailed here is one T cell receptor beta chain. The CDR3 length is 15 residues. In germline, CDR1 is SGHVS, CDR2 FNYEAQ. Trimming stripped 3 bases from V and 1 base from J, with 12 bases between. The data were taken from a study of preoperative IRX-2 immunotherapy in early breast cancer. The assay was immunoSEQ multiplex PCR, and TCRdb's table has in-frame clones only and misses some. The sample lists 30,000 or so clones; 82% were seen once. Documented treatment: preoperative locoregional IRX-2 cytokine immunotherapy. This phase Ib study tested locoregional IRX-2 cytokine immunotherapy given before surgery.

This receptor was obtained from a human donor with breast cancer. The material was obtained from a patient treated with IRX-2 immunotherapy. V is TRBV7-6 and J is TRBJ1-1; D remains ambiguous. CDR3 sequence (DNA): TGTGCCAGCAGCTTGGAGGTGGGCAAGAACACTGAAGCTTTCTTT. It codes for CASSLEVGKNTEAFF.